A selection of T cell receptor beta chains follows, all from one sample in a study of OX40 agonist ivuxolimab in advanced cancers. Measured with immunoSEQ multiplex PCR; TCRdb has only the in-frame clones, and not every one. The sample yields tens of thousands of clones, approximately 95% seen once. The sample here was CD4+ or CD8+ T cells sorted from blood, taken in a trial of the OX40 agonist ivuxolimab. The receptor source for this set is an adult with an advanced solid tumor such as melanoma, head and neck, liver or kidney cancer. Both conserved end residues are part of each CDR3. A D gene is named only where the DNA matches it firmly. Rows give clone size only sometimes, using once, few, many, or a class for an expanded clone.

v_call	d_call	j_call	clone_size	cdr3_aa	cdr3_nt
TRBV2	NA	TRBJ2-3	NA	CASSEEARGTDTQYF	TGTGCCAGCAGTGAAGAGGCAAGAGGCACAGATACGCAGTATTTT
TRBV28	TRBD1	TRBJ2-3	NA	CASSSVSGGRDSTDTQYF	TGTGCCAGCAGTTCGGTCTCAGGGGGCCGGGACAGCACAGATACGCAGTATTTT
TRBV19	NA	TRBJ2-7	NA	CASSRGRTYEQYF	TGTGCCAGTAGTAGAGGACGGACCTACGAGCAGTACTTC
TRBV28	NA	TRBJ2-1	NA	CASSLQGLNEQFF	TGTGCCAGCAGTTTGCAGGGGCTCAATGAGCAGTTCTTC
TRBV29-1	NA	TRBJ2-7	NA	CSVESPGRVSYEQYF	TGCAGCGTTGAAAGCCCCGGGCGGGTTTCCTACGAGCAGTACTTC
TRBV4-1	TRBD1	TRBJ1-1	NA	CASSQESGTGVTEAFF	TGCGCCAGCAGCCAAGAGTCTGGGACAGGGGTCACTGAAGCTTTCTTT
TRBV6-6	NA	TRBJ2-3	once	CASSYGLASTDTQYF	TGTGCCAGCAGTTACGGGCTAGCTAGCACAGATACGCAGTATTTT
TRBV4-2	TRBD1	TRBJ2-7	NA	CASSQSAGGPYEQYF	TGTGCCAGCAGCCAAAGTGCAGGGGGCCCCTACGAGCAGTACTTC
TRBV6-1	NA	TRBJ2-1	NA	CASRLALNEQFF	TGTGCCAGCAGGCTAGCTCTTAATGAGCAGTTCTTC
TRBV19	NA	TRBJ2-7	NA	CASRDPAYEQYF	TGTGCCAGTAGGGACCCCGCCTACGAGCAGTACTTC
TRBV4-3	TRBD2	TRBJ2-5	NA	CASSRGTSGIQETQYF	TGCGCCAGCAGCCGCGGGACTAGCGGAATCCAAGAGACCCAGTACTTC
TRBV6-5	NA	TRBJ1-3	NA	CASSLRSGNTIYF	TGTGCCAGCAGTCTACGGTCTGGAAACACCATATATTTT
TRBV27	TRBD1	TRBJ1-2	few	CASSATGSGYGYTF	TGTGCCAGCAGTGCGACAGGGTCGGGCTATGGCTACACCTTC
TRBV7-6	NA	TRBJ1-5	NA	CASSLAAGADQPQHF	TGTGCCAGCAGCTTAGCTGCCGGGGCTGATCAGCCCCAGCATTTT
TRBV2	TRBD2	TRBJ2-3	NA	CASSYKGLAGEWGDTQYF	TGTGCCAGCAGTTACAAGGGACTAGCGGGAGAATGGGGAGATACGCAGTATTTT
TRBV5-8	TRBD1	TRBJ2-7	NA	CATGQGSYEQYF	TGTGCCACCGGACAGGGTTCCTACGAGCAGTACTTC
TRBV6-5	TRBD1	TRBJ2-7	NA	CASSYGQGGAYEQYF	TGTGCCAGCAGTTACGGACAGGGGGGAGCCTACGAGCAGTACTTC
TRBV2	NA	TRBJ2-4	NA	CASSETEGQAPSKNIQYF	TGTGCCAGCAGTGAAACGGAAGGGCAGGCGCCGAGCAAAAACATTCAGTACTTC
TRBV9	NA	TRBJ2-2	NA	CASSVGGDTGELFF	TGTGCCAGCAGCGTAGGGGGAGACACCGGGGAGCTGTTTTTT
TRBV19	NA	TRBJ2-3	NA	CASQGQPHYSTDTQYF	TGTGCCAGCCAAGGGCAGCCCCACTATAGCACAGATACGCAGTATTTT
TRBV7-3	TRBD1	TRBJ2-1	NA	CASSLRDRDNEQFF	TGTGCCAGCAGCCTCAGAGACAGGGACAATGAGCAGTTCTTC
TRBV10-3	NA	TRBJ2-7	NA	CAISEGGGRQTYEQYF	TGTGCCATCAGTGAAGGAGGGGGTAGACAGACCTACGAGCAGTACTTC
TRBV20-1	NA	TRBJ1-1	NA	CSASRAEAFF	TGCAGTGCTAGCAGGGCAGAAGCTTTCTTT
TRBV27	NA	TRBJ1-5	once	CASSSTVNQPQHF	TGTGCCAGCAGTAGCACAGTTAATCAGCCCCAGCATTTT
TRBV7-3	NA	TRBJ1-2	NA	CASSLGGVEGYTF	TGTGCCAGCAGCTTAGGTGGGGTGGAAGGCTACACCTTC
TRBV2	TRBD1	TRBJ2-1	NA	CASGNRGPAYNEQFF	TGTGCCAGCGGGAACAGGGGACCGGCCTACAATGAGCAGTTCTTC
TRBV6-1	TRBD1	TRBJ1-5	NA	CASSDRGIYSNQPQHF	TGTGCCAGCAGTGACAGGGGGATTTATAGCAATCAGCCCCAGCATTTT
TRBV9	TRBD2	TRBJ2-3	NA	CASSDARLAGGESTDTQYF	TGTGCCAGCAGCGACGCCCGACTAGCGGGAGGTGAAAGCACAGATACGCAGTATTTT
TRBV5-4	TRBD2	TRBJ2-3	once	CASSLGLAGADTQYF	TGTGCCAGCAGCTTGGGACTAGCGGGAGCAGATACGCAGTATTTT
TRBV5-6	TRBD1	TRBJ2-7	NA	CASSPSYRGLSYEQYF	TGTGCCAGCAGCCCCTCATACAGGGGCCTCTCCTACGAGCAGTACTTC
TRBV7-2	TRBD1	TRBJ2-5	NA	CASSPRQGQGETQYF	TGTGCCAGCAGCCCAAGACAGGGCCAGGGAGAGACCCAGTACTTC
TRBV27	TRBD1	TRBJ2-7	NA	CASSYRGPSYEQYF	TGTGCCAGCAGTTACAGGGGACCCTCCTACGAGCAGTACTTC
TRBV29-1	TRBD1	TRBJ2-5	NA	CSAEFRDRGPETQYF	TGCAGCGCCGAATTCCGGGACAGGGGGCCGGAGACCCAGTACTTC
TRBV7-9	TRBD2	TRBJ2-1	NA	CAWSPSGRPFSYNEQFF	TGTGCCTGGAGTCCTAGCGGGAGGCCGTTCTCCTACAATGAGCAGTTCTTC
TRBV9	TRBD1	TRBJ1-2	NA	CASSASGGAYYGYTF	TGTGCCAGCAGCGCCTCAGGGGGCGCCTACTATGGCTACACCTTC
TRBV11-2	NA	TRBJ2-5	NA	CASSPNPRPETQYF	TGTGCCAGCAGCCCAAACCCCCGCCCAGAGACCCAGTACTTC
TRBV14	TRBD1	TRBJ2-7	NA	CASSQGSGQGAYEQYF	TGTGCCAGCAGCCAAGGGTCGGGACAGGGGGCCTACGAGCAGTACTTC
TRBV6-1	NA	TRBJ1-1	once	CASTPVEDTEAFF	TGTGCCAGCACCCCGGTCGAGGACACTGAAGCTTTCTTT
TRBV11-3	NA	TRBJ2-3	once	CASSPHSAPTDTQYF	TGTGCCAGCAGCCCCCATAGCGCACCCACAGATACGCAGTATTTT
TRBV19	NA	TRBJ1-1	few	CASSIVSGGNTEAFF	TGTGCCAGTAGTATAGTGAGTGGAGGGAACACTGAAGCTTTCTTT
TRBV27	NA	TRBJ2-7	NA	CASSLLRGGPYERYF	TGTGCCAGCAGTTTATTGAGGGGGGGCCCCTACGAACGGTACTTC
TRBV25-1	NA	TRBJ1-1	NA	CASSVGMNTEAFF	TGTGCCAGCAGTGTTGGGATGAACACTGAAGCTTTCTTT
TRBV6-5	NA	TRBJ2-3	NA	CASSYGGSDTQYF	TGTGCCAGCAGTTATGGGGGATCTGATACGCAGTATTTT
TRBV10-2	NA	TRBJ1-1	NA	CASSESRWGHTEAFF	TGCGCCAGCAGTGAGTCTCGCTGGGGACACACTGAAGCTTTCTTT
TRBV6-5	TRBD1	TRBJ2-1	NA	CASRARDRVYNEQFF	TGTGCCAGCAGGGCGAGGGACAGGGTTTACAATGAGCAGTTCTTC
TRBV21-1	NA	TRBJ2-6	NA	CASRPDRGGFGGANVLTF	TGTGCCAGCAGGCCGGACAGGGGGGGATTTGGTGGGGCCAACGTCCTGACTTTC
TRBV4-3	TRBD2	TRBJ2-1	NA	CASSQDPSGGGGSYNEQFF	TGCGCCAGCAGCCAAGATCCTAGCGGGGGGGGAGGCTCCTACAATGAGCAGTTCTTC
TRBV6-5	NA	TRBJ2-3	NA	CASSYSFWDTQYF	TGTGCCAGCAGTTACTCGTTCTGGGATACGCAGTATTTT
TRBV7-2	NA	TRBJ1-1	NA	CASSLVAGRNTEAFF	TGTGCCAGCAGCTTAGTGGCGGGGCGGAACACTGAAGCTTTCTTT
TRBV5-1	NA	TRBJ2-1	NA	CASSLEGLRYNEQFF	TGCGCCAGCAGCTTGGAAGGGTTGAGATACAATGAGCAGTTCTTC
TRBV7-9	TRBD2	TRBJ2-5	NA	CASSSGLAGGGHQETQYF	TGTGCCAGCAGCTCAGGACTAGCGGGAGGGGGGCACCAAGAGACCCAGTACTTC
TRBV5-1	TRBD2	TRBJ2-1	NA	CASSLEEGGTYNEQFF	TGCGCCAGCAGCTTGGAGGAGGGAGGGACCTACAATGAGCAGTTCTTC
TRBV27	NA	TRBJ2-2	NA	CASSLSLTGELFF	TGTGCCAGCAGTTTATCCCTCACCGGGGAGCTGTTTTTT
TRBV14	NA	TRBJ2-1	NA	CASSQSRYNEQFF	TGTGCCAGCAGCCAGTCGAGGTACAATGAGCAGTTCTTC
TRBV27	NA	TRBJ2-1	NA	CASSGQSYNEQFF	TGTGCCAGCAGCGGACAGTCCTACAATGAGCAGTTCTTC